This TCR beta chain is drawn from a study of blood T cell repertoires in COVID-19. Study summary: From the United States, Italy and Spain came samples of acute and convalescent COVID-19.

The V end was cut by 6 bases, the J end by 3 bases, with 11 bases between. CDR3 size: 13 residues. Germline loops: CDR1 MNHNY, CDR2 SVGAGI (reference sequence). The repertoire was sequenced with immunoSEQ multiplex PCR; TCRdb's copy has only in-frame clones and lacks some. Of roughly 70,000 clones listed, 80% to 95% were seen once; the top ten hold 6.9%. The TCR originated in a human donor in a cohort sampled during active COVID-19. The sample was peripheral blood. V gene TRBV6-6 combines with J gene TRBJ1-1; D perhaps matches TRBD1 (5 bases). CDR3 loop: CASSPGPHTEAFF. In DNA, the CDR3 is TGTGCCAGCAGCCCAGGGCCTCACACTGAAGCTTTCTTT.